The clone carrying this T cell receptor beta chain was seen ten or more times. The antigen remains unidentified. The entry originates in a study of CD8+CD57+ T cells in acquired aplastic anemia. Study-level information: Average DNA yield from sorted CD4+ and CD8+ cells was 3.2 ug. Healthy donor CD4+ samples were sequenced to a depth that averaged around 9.8 million reads. Regarding the study as a whole: Around 29 shared CD8+ CDR3s appeared highly expressed within patients' immunodominant clones. In CD8+ cells, Simpson's diversity showed no significant difference between patients and controls.

Both TCR beta VDJ combination and CDR3 sequence profiling were carried out. Genomic DNA was the template for this profiling. TCRdb re-analysed the reads in MiXCR, keeping a single row per CDR3 protein. The sample lists fewer than 250,000 distinct CDR3 sequences; 54% were seen once. CDR3 length: 13 residues. Per germline, CDR1 SGHTS and CDR2 YDEGEE. V was shortened by 4 bases and J by 3 bases, with 11 bases between the two germline ends. The sequence was collected from a human donor in good health, serving as a control. The rearrangement joins TRBV5-8 to TRBJ2-7; D is unresolved. The specimen was sorted CD4+, CD8+, or CD8+CD57+ T cells (not recorded which) from PBMCs. The CDR3 DNA is TGTGCCAGCAGCCAAACGCCAATCTACGAGCAGTACTTC. Its translation is CASSQTPIYEQYF. The variable domain in full, completed from reference TRBV5-8 and TRBJ2-7, reads EAGVTQSPTHLIKTRGQQATLRCSPISGHTSVYWYQQALGLGLQFLLWYDEGEERNRGNFPPRFSGRQFPNYSSELNVNALELEDSALYLCASSQTPIYEQYFGPGTRLTVT.